Shown below are 6 T cell receptor beta chains from a single sample sequenced in a study of Tregs in tolerant kidney transplant recipients. Sequencing used immunoSEQ multiplex PCR; TCRdb keeps in-frame clones, though not all of them. The repertoire includes some 68,000 clones, roughly 89% of them detected once, and about 4% sits in the top ten. Sequenced input: CD4+ T cells from blood. The receptors derive from a human donor in good health.

The chain links TRBV6-6 to TRBJ1-1; TRBD1 agrees at 9 bases. J lost 7 bases, V lost 8 bases, and 17 bases had no gene match. Germline V gene data show CDR1 as MNHNY and CDR2 as SVGAGI (reference sequence). This CDR3 contains 16 residues. The CDR3 region is CASFFWTGAFSSEAFF. The CDR3 region has the DNA TGTGCCAGCTTTTTCTGGACAGGGGCTTTCTCCAGTGAAGCTTTCTTT.

The chain couples TRBV7-9 to TRBJ2-7, with D possibly matching TRBD1 (6 bases). The V end lost 3 bases, the J end lost 1 base, and 10 bases lay between the germline ends. Looked up from germline, CDR1 is SEHNR and CDR2 is FQNEAQ (reference sequence). The CDR3 loop spans 14 amino acids. CDR3 in amino acids: CASSFRDTSYEQYF. The CDR3 nucleotides are TGTGCCAGCAGCTTTCGGGACACGTCCTACGAGCAGTACTTC. The whole variable domain, remainder taken from reference TRBV7-9 and TRBJ2-7, is DTGVSQNPRHKITKRGQNVTFRCDPISEHNRLYWYRQTLGQGPEFLTYFQNEAQLEKSRLLSDRFSAERPKGSFSTLEIQRTEQGDSAMYLCASSFRDTSYEQYFGPGTRLTVT.

J is TRBJ1-6 and V is TRBV7-9; D uncertain. The germline V gene has CDR1 SEHNR and CDR2 FQNEAQ (reference sequence). V was cut by 0 bases and J by 10 bases, with 10 bases left in between. The CDR3 runs to 14 residues. CDR3 sequence reads: CASSLAGVGSPLHF. CDR3 sequence (DNA): TGTGCCAGCAGCTTAGCGGGAGTTGGCTCACCCCTCCACTTT.

The chain carries TRBV11-3 and TRBJ2-1; D may be TRBD1 (7 bases). The CDR3 has 14 residues. The V gene lost 5 bases and the J gene lost 3 bases, with 11 bases spanning the gap. Germline V CDR1 and CDR2: SGHNT, YENEEA. In DNA form, the CDR3 reads TGTGCCAGCAGCAGGCGGGACAGCTACAATGAGCAGTTCTTC. This codes for CASSRRDSYNEQFF.

The chain carries TRBV5-1 and TRBJ1-4; TRBD1 matches at 9 bases. The V segment lost 0 bases and the J segment 5 bases; nucleotides outside the gene matches: 5. The CDR3 spans 16 residues. Germline V CDR1 and CDR2: SGHRS, YFSETQ. CDR3 coding DNA: TGCGCCAGCAGCTTGGCGGGACAGGGAGGGAATGAAAAACTGTTTTTT. As protein: CASSLAGQGGNEKLFF.

This clone was seen just once. The rearrangement joins TRBV25-1 to TRBJ1-5; D is uncertain. This CDR3 comprises 13 residues. V was pared by 3 bases and J by 7 bases, with 10 bases between. CDR1 MGHDK and CDR2 SYGVNS come from the germline V gene. Here the CDR3 DNA reads TGTGCCAGCAGTGAGGGAGTAGGGCAGCCCCAGCATTTT. Translation gives CASSEGVGQPQHF.